The clone carrying this TCR beta chain was detected ten times or more. The antigen remains undetermined. CDR3 length: 15 amino acids. Unmatched junction bases numbered 3, after V lost 2 bases and J lost 3 bases. This sample is part of a study of T cells in Graves' hyperthyroidism and ophthalmopathy. Turning to the study itself: Upon initial diagnosis and before any treatment, peripheral blood was collected. Broader study findings: Patients with ophthalmopathy were separated from those with stable hyperthyroidism by a 13 V-J model.

It was uncontrolled infection, other autoimmune disease, pregnancy or lactation that excluded patients. Diagnoses were made from clinical symptoms, serum measures (thyroxine and TRAb), thyroid ultrasound and orbital computed tomography. RNA transcripts yielded amplified TCR beta CDR3 regions. HTBI primers were employed in a first-round RT-PCR of the TCR CDR3. From the multiplex PCR reads, TCRdb called clonotypes with MiXCR, one entry per CDR3 protein. The sample contains about 690,000 distinct CDR3 sequences, roughly 17% of which appear only once. Sequencing was performed on blood. This TCR was sampled from a middle-aged man with Graves' hyperthyroidism. This sequence joins TRBV12-3 or TRBV12-4 and TRBJ2-3; TRBD2 matches at 9 bases. This chain's CDR3 is CASSLPSGATDTQYF. The CDR3 region has the DNA TGTGCCAGCAGTTTACCTAGCGGGGCGACAGATACGCAGTATTTT.